This T cell receptor (beta chain) was captured by sequencing in a study of early T cells in non-severe SARS-CoV-2 infection. General study findings and limits: Comparison of clonotypes with VDJdb favored anti-spike CD8 responses while missing private and CD4 specificities.

Note on this clonotype: The antigen is not known.

TCRdb re-called the 5' RACE reads through MiXCR, storing one row per CDR3 protein. The repertoire holds 35,000 to 45,000 distinct CDR3 sequences, with less than 7% as singletons. The CDR3 has 15 amino acids. Unmatched junction bases numbered 5, after V lost 6 bases and J lost 0 bases. CDR1 and CDR2 (germline): LNHDA, SQIVND (reference sequence). The V gene is TRBV19, the J gene TRBJ2-3; 8 bases are a match to TRBD1. Sequenced input: whole blood. This sequence originates from an adult who was a healthcare worker with PCR-confirmed SARS-CoV-2 infection or an uninfected control (not recorded which). CDR3 sequence (DNA): TGTGCCAGTAGGTCCGGACAGGGCAGCACAGATACGCAGTATTTT. Translation gives CASRSGQGSTDTQYF.